This T cell receptor (beta chain) derives from a study of molecular identifiers for immune sequencing clone quantification (dated by TCRdb to 2016 to 2018). Regarding the study in general: In a replicate experiment, RNA from around 18,000 or 91,000 naive CD8 T cells was split into five aliquots, four of which were sequenced. CD8 T cells were used in a methods study to benchmark molecular-identifier clustering-based TCR repertoire sequencing (MIDCIRS) and TCR RNA copy counting.

The method was PCR. The reads were generated on an Illumina HiSeq 4000. Preparation of bulk TCR libraries followed a previously described approach, with the TCR primers listed in Table S5. Purification of total RNA was performed with the Qiagen AllPrep DNA/RNA kit. Before analysis, reads from multiple sequencing runs of one library were combined. The study's own analysis went as follows. Only reads with exact TCR constant sequence were kept, trimmed to 150 nt, and grouped by their 12-nt molecular barcodes. Within each barcode group, reads were sub-clustered at a 15% Levenshtein threshold, and quality-weighted consensus sequences were built per RNA molecule. Non-functional sequences were excluded, and lower-count sequences lying one edit away from another sequence were also excluded. On the basis of fitting two negative binomial distributions, barcode sub-clusters with fewer than 20% of the maximum read count were discarded. In-frame beta chains were kept once TCRdb had trimmed the public reads at Q25 with fastp and called clones with MiXCR. All rows with the same CDR3 protein become a single entry with the most common DNA and genes. TCRdb's processing, not the authors', yielded these V and J calls. The sample table lists about 510,000 distinct CDR3 sequences, over 20% of them with a count of one. The ten largest clones capture about 0.8% of the sample.

Trimming takes 1 base from V and 5 bases from J, and the germline ends sit 20 bases apart. Reading the germline V gene gives CDR1 SGHTA and CDR2 FQGNSA. The CDR3 spans 17 residues, from the cysteine through the phenylalanine. Only the CDR3 DNA is retained, 51 bases long and in frame from the first base. Libraries of naive CD8 T cells were built from anywhere between roughly 18,000 and 1,000,000 sorted cells, with 10%, 30% or 50% of the purified RNA used. On a BD FACSAria II, naive CD8 T cells were FACS-sorted as CD8+CD4-CCR7+CD45RA+ and collected into RLT Plus buffer. Nine to eleven TCR copies' worth of Jurkat RNA were spiked into about 19,000-1,000,000 naive CD8 T cell samples to test detection sensitivity. CD8 T cells were enriched with RosetteSep CD8+ T Cell Enrichment Cocktail and Ficoll-Paque, followed by ACK red cell lysis. This clonotype was seen more than once but under ten times. The antigen it recognizes is unknown. Base qualities are not recorded, but no much larger clone differs from it by a single base.

Points the paper makes about the study in general: Spiked-in Jurkat TCR RNA equal to a single cell's worth was reported to be detectable even within one million naive CD8 T cells. Highly expanded clone sizes could be underestimated because identical TCR molecules may share a barcode. In CMV-specific effector cells, clones with more than 20 RNA copies accounted for over 97% of molecules, whereas in naive cells such clones accounted for under 1%. Spiked-in Jurkat TCR RNA (approximately 10 copies' worth), which is not part of the donor repertoire, was contained in the naive libraries. When barcode sub-clustering was omitted, TCR diversity was inflated by chimeric consensus sequences, with chimeras reaching as high as 47%. Modeling indicated 2.5 to 3.5 TCR RNA copies recovered per cell, compared with about 9.7 by digital PCR, which implies a capture efficiency of approximately 29%.

Sequencing was done on a sample of naive CD8+ T cells from blood, with Jurkat cell RNA spiked in. The cell subset or site label of this sample denotes: FACS-sorted CD8+CD4-CCR7+CD45RA+ naive T cells. The rearranged chain carries TRBV7-2 and TRBJ2-5; the D element could tentatively be TRBD1 or TRBD2, as 6 bases agree for each. The clonotype comes from a human donor in good health. Some libraries in this study had Jurkat cell RNA spiked in. The sequence in DNA is TGTGCCAGCAGCTTAGTCGTTGGGGGGCTAGCGTGGGAGACCCAGTACTTC. This translates into CASSLVVGGLAWETQYF.